This T cell receptor (beta chain) derives from a study of shared clonotypes between healthy human individuals. To note about this clone: As yet, its antigen is unknown.

The germline V gene encodes CDR1 MNHEY and CDR2 SMNVEV (reference sequence). The CDR3 is 15 residues long. V lost 8 bases, J lost 4 bases, and 17 bases lay in between. Study-level findings and limits: The generation probabilities recorded for non-shared clonotypes fell below those of clonotypes shared by all four donors.

Clones were sequenced by immunoSEQ multiplex PCR, and TCRdb holds only the in-frame ones, with some missing. The sample has 2 million to 2.5 million clones, about 90% seen once. Among the donors, all were Caucasian adults who lived in Nashville, Tennessee. The gene calls are TRBV27 and TRBJ2-2, with D maybe TRBD2 (6 bases). The clonotype was recovered from a man aged 18-30 years in good health. Some clones in this sample may be carry-over from other donors' samples. The sample consisted of naive CD4+ T cells from PBMCs. This sample's subset: CD45RA+ positively selected. The CDR3 sequence: CASRGASFLTGELFF. The CDR3 nucleotides are TGTGCCAGCCGCGGGGCGAGTTTCCTCACCGGGGAGCTGTTTTTT.